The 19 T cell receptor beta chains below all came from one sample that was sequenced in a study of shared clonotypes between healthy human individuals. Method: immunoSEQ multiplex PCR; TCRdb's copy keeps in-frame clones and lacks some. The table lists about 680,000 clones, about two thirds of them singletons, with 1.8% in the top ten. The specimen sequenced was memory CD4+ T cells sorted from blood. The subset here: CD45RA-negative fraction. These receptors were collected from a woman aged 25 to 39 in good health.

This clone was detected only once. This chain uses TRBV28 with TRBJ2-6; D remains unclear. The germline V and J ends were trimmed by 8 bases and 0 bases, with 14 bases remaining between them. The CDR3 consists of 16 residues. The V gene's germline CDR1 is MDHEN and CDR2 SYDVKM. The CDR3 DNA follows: TGTGCCAGCGCCGGCAGAACCGCCTCTGGGGCCAACGTCCTGACTTTC. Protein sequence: CASAGRTASGANVLTF.

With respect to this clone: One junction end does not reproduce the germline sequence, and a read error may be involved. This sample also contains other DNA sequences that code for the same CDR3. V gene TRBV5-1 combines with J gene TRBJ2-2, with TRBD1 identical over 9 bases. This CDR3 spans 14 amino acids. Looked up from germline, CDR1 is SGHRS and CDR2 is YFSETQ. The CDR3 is CASSLDRGAGELFF. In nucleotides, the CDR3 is TGCGCCAGCAGTTTGGACAGGGGAGCCGGGGAGCTGTTTTTT.

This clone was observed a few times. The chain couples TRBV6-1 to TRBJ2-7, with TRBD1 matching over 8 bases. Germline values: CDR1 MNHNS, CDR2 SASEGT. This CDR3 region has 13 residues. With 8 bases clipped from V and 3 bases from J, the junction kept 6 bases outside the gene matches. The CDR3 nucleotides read TGTGCCAGCGAACGACAGGGGAGCTACGAGCAGTACTTC. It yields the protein CASERQGSYEQYF.

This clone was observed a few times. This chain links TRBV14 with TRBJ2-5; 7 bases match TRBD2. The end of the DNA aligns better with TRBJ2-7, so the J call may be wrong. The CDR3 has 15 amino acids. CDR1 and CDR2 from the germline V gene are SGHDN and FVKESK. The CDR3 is CASSQEGGRASEQYF. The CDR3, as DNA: TGTGCCAGCAGCCAAGAAGGTGGGAGGGCCAGCGAGCAGTACTTC.

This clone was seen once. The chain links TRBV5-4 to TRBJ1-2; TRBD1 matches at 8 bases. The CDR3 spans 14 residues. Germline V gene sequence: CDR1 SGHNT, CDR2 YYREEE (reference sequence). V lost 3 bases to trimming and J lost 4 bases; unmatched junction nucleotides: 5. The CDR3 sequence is CASSSGQDLYGYTF. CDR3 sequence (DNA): TGTGCCAGCAGCTCGGGACAGGACCTCTATGGCTACACCTTC.

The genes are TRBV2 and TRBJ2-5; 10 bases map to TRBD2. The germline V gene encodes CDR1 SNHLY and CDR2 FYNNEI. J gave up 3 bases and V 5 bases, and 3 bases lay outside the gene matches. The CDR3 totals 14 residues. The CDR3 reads CASSPGLAKETQYF. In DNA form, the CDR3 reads TGTGCCAGCAGTCCGGGACTAGCGAAAGAGACCCAGTACTTC.

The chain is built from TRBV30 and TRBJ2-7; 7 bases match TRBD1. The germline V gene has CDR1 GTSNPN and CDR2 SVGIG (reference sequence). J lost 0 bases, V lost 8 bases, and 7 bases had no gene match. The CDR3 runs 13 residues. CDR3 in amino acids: CATRTGGSYEQYF. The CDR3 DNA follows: TGTGCCACCAGGACAGGTGGCTCCTACGAGCAGTACTTC.

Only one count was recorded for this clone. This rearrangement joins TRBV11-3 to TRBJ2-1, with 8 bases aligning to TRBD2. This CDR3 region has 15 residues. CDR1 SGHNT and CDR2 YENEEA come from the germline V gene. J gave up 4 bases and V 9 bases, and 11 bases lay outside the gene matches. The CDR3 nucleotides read TGTGCCAGTAGACTAGCGTTGTTCCCTTACAATGAGCAGTTCTTC. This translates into CASRLALFPYNEQFF.

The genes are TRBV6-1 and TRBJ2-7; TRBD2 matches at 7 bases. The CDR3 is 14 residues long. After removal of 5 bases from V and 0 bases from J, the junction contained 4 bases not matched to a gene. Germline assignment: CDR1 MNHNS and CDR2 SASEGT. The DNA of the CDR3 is TGTGCCAGCAGTTTTGGGGGGGACTCCTACGAGCAGTACTTC. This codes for CASSFGGDSYEQYF.

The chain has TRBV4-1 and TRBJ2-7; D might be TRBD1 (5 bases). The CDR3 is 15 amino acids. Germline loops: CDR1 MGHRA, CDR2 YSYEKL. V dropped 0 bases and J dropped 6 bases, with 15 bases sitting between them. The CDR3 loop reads CASSQDRQGAGEQYF. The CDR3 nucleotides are TGCGCCAGCAGCCAAGATCGGCAAGGGGCAGGCGAGCAGTACTTC.

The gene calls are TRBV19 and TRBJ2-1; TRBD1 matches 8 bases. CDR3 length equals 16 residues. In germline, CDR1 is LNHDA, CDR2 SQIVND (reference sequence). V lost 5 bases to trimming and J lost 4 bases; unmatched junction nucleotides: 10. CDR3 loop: CASSPQTGAYYNEQFF. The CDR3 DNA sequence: TGTGCCAGTAGTCCCCAGACAGGGGCTTATTACAATGAGCAGTTCTTC.

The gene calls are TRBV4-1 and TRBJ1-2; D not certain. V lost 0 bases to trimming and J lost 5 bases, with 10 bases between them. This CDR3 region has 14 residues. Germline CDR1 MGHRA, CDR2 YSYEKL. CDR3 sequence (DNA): TGCGCCAGCAGCCAAGATCTGCGAACGTATGGCTACACCTTC. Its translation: CASSQDLRTYGYTF.

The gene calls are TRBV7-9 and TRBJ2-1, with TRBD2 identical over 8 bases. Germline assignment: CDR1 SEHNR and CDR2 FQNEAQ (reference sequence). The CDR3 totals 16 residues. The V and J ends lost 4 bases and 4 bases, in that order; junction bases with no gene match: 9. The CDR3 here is CASSYRPGLDYNEQFF. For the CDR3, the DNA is TGTGCCAGCAGCTACCGGCCGGGACTAGATTACAATGAGCAGTTCTTC. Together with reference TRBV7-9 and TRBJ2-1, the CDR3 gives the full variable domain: DTGVSQNPRHKITKRGQNVTFRCDPISEHNRLYWYRQTLGQGPEFLTYFQNEAQLEKSRLLSDRFSAERPKGSFSTLEIQRTEQGDSAMYLCASSYRPGLDYNEQFFGPGTRLTVL.

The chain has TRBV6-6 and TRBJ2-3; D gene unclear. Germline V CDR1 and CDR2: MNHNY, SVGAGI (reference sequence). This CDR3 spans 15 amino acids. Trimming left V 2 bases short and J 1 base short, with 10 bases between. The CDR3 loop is CASSYASVRTDTQYF. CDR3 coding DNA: TGTGCCAGCAGTTACGCCTCGGTACGCACAGATACGCAGTATTTT.

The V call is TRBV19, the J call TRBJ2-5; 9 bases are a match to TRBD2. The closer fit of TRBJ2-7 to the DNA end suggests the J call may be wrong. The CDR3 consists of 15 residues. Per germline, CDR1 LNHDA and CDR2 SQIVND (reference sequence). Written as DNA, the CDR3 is TGTGCCAGTAGTAGGGCGGGAGGGCTCGCCAACGAGCAGTACTTC. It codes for CASSRAGGLANEQYF.

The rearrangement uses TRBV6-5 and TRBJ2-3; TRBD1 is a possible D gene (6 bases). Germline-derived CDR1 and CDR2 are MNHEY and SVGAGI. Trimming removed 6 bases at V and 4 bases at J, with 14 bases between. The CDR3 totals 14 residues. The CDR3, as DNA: TGTGCCAGCAGCCGGACAGCAACCCCAGATACGCAGTATTTT. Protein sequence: CASSRTATPDTQYF.

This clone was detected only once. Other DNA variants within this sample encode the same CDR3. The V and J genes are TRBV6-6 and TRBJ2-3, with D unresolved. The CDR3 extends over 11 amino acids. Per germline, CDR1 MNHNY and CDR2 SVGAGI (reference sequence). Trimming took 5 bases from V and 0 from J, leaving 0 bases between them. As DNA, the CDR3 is TGTGCCAGCAGTAGCACAGATACGCAGTATTTT. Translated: CASSSTDTQYF.

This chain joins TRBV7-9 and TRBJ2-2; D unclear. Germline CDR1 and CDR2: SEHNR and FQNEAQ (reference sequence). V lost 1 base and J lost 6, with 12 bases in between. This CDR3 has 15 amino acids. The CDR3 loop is CASSLEGTLSGELFF. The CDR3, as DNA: TGTGCCAGCAGCTTAGAAGGCACACTTTCCGGGGAGCTGTTTTTT.

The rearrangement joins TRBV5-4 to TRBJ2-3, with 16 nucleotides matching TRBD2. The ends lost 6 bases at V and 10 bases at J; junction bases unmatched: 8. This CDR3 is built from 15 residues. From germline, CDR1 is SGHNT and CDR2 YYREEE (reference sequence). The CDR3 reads CASNHGTSGRGAQYF. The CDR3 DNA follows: TGTGCCAGCAACCACGGGACTAGCGGGAGGGGAGCGCAGTATTTT.